Listed below are T cell receptor beta chains from one sample, sequenced in a study of neurological immune-mediated disorders. TCRdb re-derived calls from the 5' RACE reads in MiXCR, one entry per CDR3 protein. The sample consists of tens of thousands of distinct CDR3 sequences, approximately 17% of them appearing once. The sequencing input was PBMCs. These receptors came from a woman aged 40 to 50 in good health. The CDR3 runs from the conserved cysteine through the conserved F or W. The order of the fields is J gene, clone size, V gene, D gene, CDR3 protein, CDR3 DNA. The D gene is left open where the match is weak. Clone sizes are given selectively: once, few, many, or a class where the clone is expanded.

j_call: TRBJ2-3; clone_size: NA; v_call: TRBV5-1; d_call: NA; cdr3_aa: CASSWQEVGVTDTQYF; cdr3_nt: TGCGCCAGCAGCTGGCAAGAGGTTGGTGTGACAGATACGCAGTATTTT
j_call: TRBJ2-1; clone_size: many; v_call: TRBV7-6; d_call: NA; cdr3_aa: CASSLGVVYPGRGFGNEQFF; cdr3_nt: TGTGCCAGCAGCTTAGGAGTGGTCTACCCTGGCCGGGGGTTTGGCAATGAGCAGTTCTTC
j_call: TRBJ2-2; clone_size: few; v_call: TRBV19; d_call: NA; cdr3_aa: CASSIDTTGELFF; cdr3_nt: TGTGCCAGTAGTATAGATACTACCGGGGAGCTGTTTTTT
j_call: TRBJ2-6; clone_size: many; v_call: TRBV3-1; d_call: NA; cdr3_aa: CASSQGAGGANVLTF; cdr3_nt: TGTGCCAGCAGCCAGGGGGCTGGCGGGGCCAACGTCCTGACTTTC
j_call: TRBJ2-3; clone_size: many; v_call: TRBV7-3; d_call: TRBD2; cdr3_aa: CASSITSGGGLDTQYF; cdr3_nt: TGTGCCAGCAGCATCACTAGCGGGGGGGGCTTGGATACGCAGTATTTT
j_call: TRBJ1-2; clone_size: many; v_call: TRBV12-3/TRBV12-4; d_call: NA; cdr3_aa: CASSLGQYGYTF; cdr3_nt: TGTGCCAGCAGTTTAGGACAGTATGGCTACACCTTC
j_call: TRBJ2-5; clone_size: many; v_call: TRBV20-1; d_call: NA; cdr3_aa: CSASDSGRLQETQYF; cdr3_nt: TGCAGTGCTAGTGACAGCGGGCGCCTCCAAGAGACCCAGTACTTC
j_call: TRBJ1-1; clone_size: many; v_call: TRBV5-1; d_call: NA; cdr3_aa: CASSLIPSSEAFF; cdr3_nt: TGCGCCAGCAGCTTGATACCAAGCTCTGAAGCTTTCTTT
j_call: TRBJ1-4; clone_size: many; v_call: TRBV7-2; d_call: NA; cdr3_aa: CASSSAPGTTNEKLFF; cdr3_nt: TGTGCCAGCAGCTCGGCCCCCGGAACTACTAATGAAAAACTGTTTTTT
j_call: TRBJ1-2; clone_size: many; v_call: TRBV7-8; d_call: NA; cdr3_aa: CASSLGGEGAYGYTF; cdr3_nt: TGTGCCAGCAGCTTAGGCGGCGAAGGGGCGTACGGCTACACCTTC
j_call: TRBJ1-6; clone_size: many; v_call: TRBV5-1; d_call: TRBD1; cdr3_aa: CASSLDMDRGDNSPLHF; cdr3_nt: TGCGCCAGCAGCTTGGATATGGACAGGGGGGACAATTCACCCCTCCACTTT
j_call: TRBJ2-7; clone_size: many; v_call: TRBV7-2; d_call: NA; cdr3_aa: CASSRSSYEQYF; cdr3_nt: TGTGCCAGCAGCAGGAGCTCCTACGAGCAGTACTTC
j_call: TRBJ2-5; clone_size: many; v_call: TRBV28; d_call: TRBD2; cdr3_aa: CASRDGGGEETQYF; cdr3_nt: TGTGCCAGCAGGGACGGGGGGGGAGAAGAGACCCAGTACTTC
j_call: TRBJ2-1; clone_size: many; v_call: TRBV24-1; d_call: TRBD1; cdr3_aa: CATSSGQGDNEQFF; cdr3_nt: TGTGCCACCAGTTCGGGACAGGGGGACAATGAGCAGTTCTTC
j_call: TRBJ2-6; clone_size: many; v_call: TRBV7-2; d_call: NA; cdr3_aa: CASSLARTGANVLTF; cdr3_nt: TGTGCCAGCAGCTTAGCGAGAACTGGGGCCAACGTCCTGACTTTC
j_call: TRBJ1-6; clone_size: many; v_call: TRBV6-6; d_call: TRBD1; cdr3_aa: CAVGQGIGSPLHF; cdr3_nt: TGTGCCGTAGGACAGGGGATCGGTTCACCCCTCCACTTT
j_call: TRBJ1-1; clone_size: many; v_call: TRBV10-3; d_call: NA; cdr3_aa: CAISESRDGLNTEAFF; cdr3_nt: TGTGCCATCAGTGAGTCTAGGGACGGATTGAACACTGAAGCTTTCTTT
j_call: TRBJ2-7; clone_size: many; v_call: TRBV7-6; d_call: NA; cdr3_aa: CASSLVQGTSYEQYF; cdr3_nt: TGTGCCAGCAGCTTAGTGCAGGGGACCTCCTACGAGCAGTACTTC
j_call: TRBJ2-1; clone_size: many; v_call: TRBV11-3; d_call: NA; cdr3_aa: CASSLGAGINEQFF; cdr3_nt: TGTGCCAGCAGCTTAGGGGCAGGGATCAATGAGCAGTTCTTC